This T cell receptor (beta chain) originates from a study of blood T cell repertoires in COVID-19. Looked up from germline, CDR1 is SGHRS and CDR2 is YFSETQ. The CDR3 is 14 residues long. V lost 4 bases, J lost 9 bases, and 14 bases lay in between. What the recovered Cohort 3 donors had was two negative PCRs, clearance, or symptom resolution. The sample holds one count of this clone. Original handling: Reference gene primer amplification yielded estimated nucleated cell counts. Some clones are missing from TCRdb's copy, which holds only in-frame ones; the method was immunoSEQ multiplex PCR. D and trimming come from the DNA, and the V and J calls and clone size come from that table. The sample records about 290,000 clones, around 86% being singletons.

The chain has TRBV5-1 and TRBJ1-6; D might be TRBD1 (6 bases). The TCR comes from a woman in her thirties or forties who had recovered from COVID-19. The sequencing sample was made of PBMCs or T cells enriched from blood (not recorded which). CDR3 nucleotides: TGCGCCAGCAGCCAGGGGCAGGTTGGTTCACCCCTCCACTTT. It encodes CASSQGQVGSPLHF.